The TCR beta chain under discussion was sequenced for a study of cytomegalovirus exposure and HLA in healthy donors. TCRdb keeps only in-frame clones here, not all; method: immunoSEQ multiplex PCR. The repertoire holds around 300,000 clones, with around 85% as singletons. Study findings and constraints: Reports credit the classifier with highly specific, highly sensitive diagnosis of cytomegalovirus status.

The CDR3 extends over 16 amino acids. The V end was cut by 7 bases, the J end by 3 bases, with 19 bases between. Per germline, CDR1 MDHEN and CDR2 SYDVKM. Concerning this clone itself: Its antigen is unidentified.

The chain recombines TRBV28 with TRBJ1-5, with a tentative D call TRBD1 (6 bases). The receptor was isolated from a woman aged 18-29 years in good health and CMV-seronegative. The sequenced sample consisted of PBMCs. CDR3 DNA: TGTGCCAGCACCTACGGGGGGCCCACGGCCAATCAGCCCCAGCATTTT. Translation gives CASTYGGPTANQPQHF.